These 13 T cell receptor beta chains came from one sample sequenced in a study of radiotherapy plus CTLA-4 blockade in lung cancer. Generated by immunoSEQ multiplex PCR, the TCRdb table keeps only in-frame clones and is missing some. The sample lists approximately 99,000 clones, 70% to 90% occurring once. The sequencing here drew on peripheral blood, taken from a patient treated with radiotherapy plus ipilimumab. The receptor source for this set is a human donor with non-small cell lung cancer that progressed on radiotherapy plus ipilimumab.

The chain couples TRBV5-8 to TRBJ2-7; 9 bases fit TRBD1. There are 19 residues in the CDR3. Per the germline V gene, CDR1 is SGHTS and CDR2 is YDEGEE. V lost 2 bases and J lost 0; bases outside the gene matches: 15. In DNA, the CDR3 is TGTGCCAGCAGCTTTTTTGGACGGGACAGGGCCATCCACTCCTACGAGCAGTACTTC. It is translated as CASSFFGRDRAIHSYEQYF. Combining the CDR3 with reference TRBV5-8 and TRBJ2-7 gives the whole variable domain EAGVTQSPTHLIKTRGQQATLRCSPISGHTSVYWYQQALGLGLQFLLWYDEGEERNRGNFPPRFSGRQFPNYSSELNVNALELEDSALYLCASSFFGRDRAIHSYEQYFGPGTRLTVT.

This CDR3 reads CASKAPGGNTGELFF. The CDR3 DNA is TGTGCCAGCAAGGCCCCGGGGGGTAACACCGGGGAGCTGTTTTTT. The rearrangement joins TRBV2 to TRBJ2-2; 7 positions agree with TRBD2. Germline V gene sequence: CDR1 SNHLY, CDR2 FYNNEI. V trimming: 7 bases; J trimming: 2 bases; junction bases outside the gene matches: 7. The CDR3 totals 15 residues. The full variable domain, rest sourced from reference TRBV2 and TRBJ2-2, is EPEVTQTPSHQVTQMGQEVILRCVPISNHLYFYWYRQILGQKVEFLVSFYNNEISEKSEIFDDQFSVERPDGSNFTLKIRSTKLEDSAMYFCASKAPGGNTGELFFGEGSRLTVL.

The chain is built from TRBV6-1 and TRBJ1-5, with D unclear. This CDR3 is built from 12 residues. Germline V CDR1 and CDR2: MNHNS, SASEGT. V was shortened by 6 bases and J by 2 bases, with 5 bases between the two germline ends. The CDR3 nucleotides read TGTGCCAGCAGCCAGGGCAATCAGCCCCAGCATTTT. It translates to CASSQGNQPQHF.

V usage is TRBV10-2 and J usage is TRBJ2-1; 9 nucleotides agree with TRBD2. Germline trimming cut 6 bases from V and 7 bases from J; bases unmatched to any gene: 10. The CDR3 covers 15 residues. From germline, CDR1 is WSHSY and CDR2 SAAADI. This CDR3 is CASRPSGTLRNEQFF. The CDR3 DNA is TGCGCCAGCAGGCCTAGCGGGACTCTTAGGAATGAGCAGTTCTTC.

Remarks on this clone: Sequence at one end of the junction differs from germline and may be a read error. The chain employs TRBV12-5 and TRBJ2-7; TRBD1 matches at 10 bases. The CDR3 has 13 amino acids. In germline, CDR1 is LGHNT, CDR2 FRNRAP. The chain's CDR3 is CASALLTGGEEYF. CDR3 coding DNA: TGTGCTAGTGCCCTATTGACAGGGGGCGAGGAGTACTTC.

This chain connects TRBV7-9 to TRBJ2-3, with 8 bases aligning to TRBD2. J gave up 4 bases and V 5 bases, and 8 bases lay outside the gene matches. This CDR3 region has 15 residues. Germline V lookup: CDR1 SEHNR, CDR2 FQNEAQ (reference sequence). CDR3: CASSRPAGGSDTQYF. DNA for the CDR3: TGTGCCAGCAGCCGACCGGCGGGAGGATCAGATACGCAGTATTTT.

Of note for this clone: This specimen includes other DNA sequences encoding the same CDR3. CDR3 residues: CASSPQGNQPQHF. The CDR3 DNA sequence: TGTGCCAGCTCACCACAGGGCAATCAGCCCCAGCATTTT. The chain employs TRBV18 and TRBJ1-5, with D hard to call. This CDR3 contains 13 residues. The germline gives CDR1 KGHSH, CDR2 LQKENI. V lost 1 base, J lost 2 bases, and 3 bases lay in between.

The chain has TRBV4-2 and TRBJ1-1, with TRBD1 matching 7 bases. The junction had 7 bases not matched to a gene; V was cut back by 0 bases and J by 0 bases. Germline V lookup: CDR1 LGHNA, CDR2 YNFKEQ. The CDR3 has 17 residues. The CDR3 sequence is CASSQDRDRYMNTEAFF. The CDR3 coding sequence is TGTGCCAGCAGCCAAGATCGGGACAGATATATGAACACTGAAGCTTTCTTT.

Only one count was recorded for this clone. V gene TRBV6-4 combines with J gene TRBJ2-7; 8 nucleotides agree with TRBD1. The CDR3 contains 17 residues. Germline V gene sequence: CDR1 MRHNA, CDR2 SNTAGT. V shed 4 bases and J 0 bases; nucleotides not matched to a gene: 11. CDR3 region: CASSVFGQGLSSYEQYF. The CDR3 nucleotides are TGTGCCAGCAGTGTCTTCGGACAGGGATTAAGCTCCTACGAGCAGTACTTC.

The chain recombines TRBV5-1 with TRBJ2-7, with D possibly being TRBD2 (7 bases). The V and J ends lost 4 bases and 3 bases respectively, with 17 bases between them. The CDR3 extends over 15 amino acids. Germline CDR1 reads SGHRS; CDR2 reads YFSETQ. The CDR3 region is CASSLGGAGNYEQYF. The CDR3 DNA reads as TGCGCCAGCAGCCTAGGGGGAGCGGGAAACTACGAGCAGTACTTC.

The V gene is TRBV27, the J gene TRBJ2-7, with 10 bases fitting TRBD1. This CDR3 spans 15 amino acids. CDR1 is MNHEY and CDR2 is SMNVEV in the germline V gene (reference sequence). V shed 6 bases, J shed 2 bases, and the junction held 7 bases outside the gene matches. The CDR3 region is CASRSGTGAPYEQYF. The CDR3 DNA follows: TGTGCCAGCAGATCCGGGACAGGGGCCCCCTACGAGCAGTACTTC.

This clone has more than one count but fewer than ten. The chain couples TRBV18 to TRBJ2-1; 12 positions agree with TRBD2. J was trimmed by 4 bases and V by 6 bases; bases with no gene match: 10. Germline V gives CDR1 KGHSH, CDR2 LQKENI. This CDR3 region has 17 residues. This CDR3 reads CASSLLAGGPPYNEQFF. In nucleotides, the CDR3 is TGTGCCAGCTCTCTTCTAGCGGGAGGGCCGCCATACAATGAGCAGTTCTTC.

The J gene is TRBJ2-1, the V gene TRBV15; D might be TRBD2 (6 bases). Germline lookup yields CDR1 LNHNV and CDR2 YYDKDF (reference sequence). The CDR3 contains 16 residues. V was cut by 3 bases and J by 0 bases, with 12 bases left in between. The CDR3 reads CATSRGLQSSYNEQFF. As DNA, the CDR3 is TGTGCCACCAGCAGGGGACTTCAGAGCTCCTACAATGAGCAGTTCTTC.